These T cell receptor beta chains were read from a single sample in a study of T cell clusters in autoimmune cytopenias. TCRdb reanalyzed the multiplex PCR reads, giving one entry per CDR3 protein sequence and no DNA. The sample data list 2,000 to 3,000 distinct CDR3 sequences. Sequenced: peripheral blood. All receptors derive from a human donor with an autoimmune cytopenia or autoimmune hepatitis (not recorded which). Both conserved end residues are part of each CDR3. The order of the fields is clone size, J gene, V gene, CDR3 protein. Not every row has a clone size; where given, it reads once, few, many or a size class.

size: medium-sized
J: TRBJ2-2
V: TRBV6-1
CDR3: CASRIGPGLAAGELFF

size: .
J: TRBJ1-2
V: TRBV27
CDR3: CASTQGYYGYTF

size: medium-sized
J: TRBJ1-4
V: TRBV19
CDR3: CASSSRPLLSVNEKLFF

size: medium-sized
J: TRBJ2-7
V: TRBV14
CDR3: CASSHGVGRDPYEQYF

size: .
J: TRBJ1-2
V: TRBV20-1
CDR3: CSAQEGAGGYYGYTF

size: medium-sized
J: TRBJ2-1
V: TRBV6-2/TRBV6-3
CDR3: CASSSRVDNEQFF

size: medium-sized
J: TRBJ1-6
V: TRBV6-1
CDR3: CASSVREPSPLHF

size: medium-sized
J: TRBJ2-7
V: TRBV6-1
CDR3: CASSDGQPYEQYF

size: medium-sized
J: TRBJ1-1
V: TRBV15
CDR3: CATSRGPMGGNTEAFF

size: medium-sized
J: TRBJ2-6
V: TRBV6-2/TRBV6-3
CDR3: CASRGPRDGDSGANVLTF

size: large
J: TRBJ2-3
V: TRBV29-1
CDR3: CSVEGWASTDTQYF

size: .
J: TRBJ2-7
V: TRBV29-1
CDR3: CSVGGGGAYEQYF

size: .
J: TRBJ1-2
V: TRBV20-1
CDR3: CSAHQGAEAYGYTF

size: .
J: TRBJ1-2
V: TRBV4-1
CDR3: CASSQEFPGLVGYTF

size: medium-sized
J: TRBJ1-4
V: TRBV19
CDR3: CASSIGGVREKLFF

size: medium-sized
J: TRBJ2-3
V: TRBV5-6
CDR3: CASSPGMWSTDTQYF

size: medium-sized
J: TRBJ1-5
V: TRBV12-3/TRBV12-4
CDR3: CASSPTGGGLQPQHF

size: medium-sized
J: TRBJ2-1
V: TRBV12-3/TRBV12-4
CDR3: CASSTLGTSGPYNEQFF

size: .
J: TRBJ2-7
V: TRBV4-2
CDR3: CASSPGLAGDYEQYF

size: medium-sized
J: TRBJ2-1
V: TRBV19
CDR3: CASSRGRTAGSYNEQFF

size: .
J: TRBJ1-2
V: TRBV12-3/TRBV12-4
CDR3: CASSLARQSLFYGYTF

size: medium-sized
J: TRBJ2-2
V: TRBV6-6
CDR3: CASSFDRGYAGELFF

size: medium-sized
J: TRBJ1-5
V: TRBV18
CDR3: CASSPTADPSQPQHF

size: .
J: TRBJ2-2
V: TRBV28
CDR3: CASLAGGTGELFF

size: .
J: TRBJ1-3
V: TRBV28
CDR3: CASSSGTVSGNTIYF